Listed below are T cell receptor beta chains from one sample, sequenced in a study of cytomegalovirus exposure and HLA in healthy donors. The protocol was immunoSEQ multiplex PCR, while the TCRdb copy is restricted to in-frame clones and leaves out a portion. This sample has approximately 160,000 clones, with just under 80% found just once. Specimen: PBMCs. All receptors derive from a woman aged 45-65 years in good health and CMV-seropositive. Both conserved end residues are part of each CDR3. A D gene is named only where the DNA matches it firmly. Rows give clone size only sometimes, using once, few, many, or a class for an expanded clone.

D gene	V gene	clone size	J gene	CDR3 DNA	CDR3 protein
TRBD1	TRBV14	NA	TRBJ2-7	TGTGCCAGCAGCCGACAGGGGACGGGCGAGCAGTACTTC	CASSRQGTGEQYF
TRBD2	TRBV10-3	NA	TRBJ2-2	TGTGCCTCGAACGGACTAGCGGGAGGGCAGGACGGGGAGCTGTTTTTT	CASNGLAGGQDGELFF
TRBD1	TRBV4-1	NA	TRBJ2-1	TGCGCCAGCAGCCAAGCACCGGGACAGGGGAATGAGCAGTTCTTC	CASSQAPGQGNEQFF
NA	TRBV30	few	TRBJ2-5	TGTGCCTGGAGTCATGGGACAAATCAAGAGACCCAGTACTTC	CAWSHGTNQETQYF
NA	TRBV6-1	NA	TRBJ1-5	TGTGCCAGCAGCGAGTTTTCGCACCAGCCCCAGCATTTT	CASSEFSHQPQHF
NA	TRBV5-1	NA	TRBJ2-5	TGCGCCAGCAGCTTAGGCTCCGGGGGAGAAGAGACCCAGTACTTC	CASSLGSGGEETQYF
NA	TRBV9	once	TRBJ1-5	TGTGCCAGCAGCGTAGATGGCAGGTACAATCAGCCCCAGCATTTT	CASSVDGRYNQPQHF
TRBD1	TRBV7-9	NA	TRBJ1-5	TGTGCCAGCAGCCAGACAGGGACGGATCAGCCCCAGCATTTT	CASSQTGTDQPQHF
NA	TRBV7-2	NA	TRBJ2-7	TGTGCCAGCAGCTTAGACCAGGGAAATGTCTACGAGCAGTACTTC	CASSLDQGNVYEQYF
NA	TRBV30	NA	TRBJ1-5	TGTGCCTGGACCCGAACGGGGATTGGTCAGCCCCAGCATTTT	CAWTRTGIGQPQHF
NA	TRBV6-6	NA	TRBJ2-2	TGTGCCAGCAGTTTCACAGGGCAGACCGGGGAGCTGTTTTTT	CASSFTGQTGELFF
NA	TRBV27	NA	TRBJ1-3	TGTGCCAGCAGTTTAACCGGGGGATCTGGAAACACCATATATTTT	CASSLTGGSGNTIYF
TRBD1	TRBV6-1	few	TRBJ1-2	TGTGCCAGCAGTGAATCCCCAGGGGGCCTCGGCTACACCTTC	CASSESPGGLGYTF
NA	TRBV7-2	NA	TRBJ1-5	TGTGCCAGCAGCCGTGACAGCGTGGTCAGGCAGCCCCAGCATTTT	CASSRDSVVRQPQHF
NA	TRBV7-9	NA	TRBJ2-2	TGTGCCAGCAGCTGGGCTAGCCCGAACACCGGGGAGCTGTTTTTT	CASSWASPNTGELFF
TRBD2	TRBV5-4	NA	TRBJ2-1	TGTGCCAGCAGCCCCAAGACTAGCGGGCCCCCCCGAGCCAACGGTGAGCAGTTCTTC	CASSPKTSGPPRANGEQFF
TRBD1	TRBV5-6	NA	TRBJ1-1	TGTGCCAGCAGCCGGGTCACAGGGGATAACACTGAAGCTTTCTTT	CASSRVTGDNTEAFF
NA	TRBV6-6	NA	TRBJ1-1	TGTGCCAGCAGTTACTCGCGGGGAGGTGTGGCTTTCTTT	CASSYSRGGVAFF
TRBD1	TRBV18	NA	TRBJ2-4	TGTGCCAGCTCACCCGGGGACAGGGCCGGCAGTCAGTACTTC	CASSPGDRAGSQYF
NA	TRBV9	NA	TRBJ1-1	TGTGCCAGCAGCGTAGGTGGGGGGGAGGACACTGAAGCTTTCTTT	CASSVGGGEDTEAFF
TRBD1	TRBV19	NA	TRBJ1-2	TGTGCCAGTAGCGTGGGACAGGGGGCTGATGGCTACACCTTC	CASSVGQGADGYTF
NA	TRBV29-1	NA	TRBJ2-3	TGCAGCGTTGATCCCCGTTCGGAGGATACGCAGTATTTT	CSVDPRSEDTQYF
TRBD1	TRBV11-3	NA	TRBJ1-5	TGTGCCAGCAGCCTACAGGGGAATCAGCCCCAGCATTTT	CASSLQGNQPQHF
TRBD1	TRBV29-1	NA	TRBJ2-7	TGCAGCGTTGTTGGACAGGGTAATGGCGAGCAGTACTTC	CSVVGQGNGEQYF
NA	TRBV11-3	NA	TRBJ1-2	TGTGCCAGCAGCTTTAGAGGGCAACAGATTGGCTATGGCTACACCTTC	CASSFRGQQIGYGYTF